This T cell receptor beta chain was identified during a study of cytomegalovirus exposure and HLA in healthy donors. Overall study findings and caveats: A later analysis linked some 17,000 TCR beta sequences to HLA alleles at 0.05 false discovery rate. Altogether, 160 or so TCR beta chains were recorded as cytomegalovirus-associated. TCR beta sequences reportedly predicted most subjects' HLA-A and HLA-B alleles accurately.

This CDR3 spans 15 amino acids. CDR1 MNHEY and CDR2 SVGAGI come from the germline V gene. Trimming cost V 6 bases and J 9 bases; bases outside gene matches: 9. PCR primers comprised 60 Vbeta and 13 Jbeta primers. Sequencing used immunoSEQ multiplex PCR; TCRdb keeps in-frame clones, though not all of them. The data contain over 200,000 clones, 82% of them singletons. Concerning this clone itself: Its antigen remains unknown.

The chain uses TRBV6-5 and TRBJ1-6; 9 nucleotides line up with TRBD1. The TCR sequence derives from a man aged 35 to 55 in good health and CMV-seropositive. What was sequenced was PBMCs. This CDR3 is CASRSGDRDISPLHF. The CDR3 nucleotides are TGTGCCAGCAGATCAGGGGACAGGGATATTTCACCCCTCCACTTT.